A single sample is the source of the 4 T cell receptor beta chains below, sequenced in a study of sequential checkpoint blockade in melanoma. Documented treatment: randomized to nivolumab then ipilimumab (arm A) or the reverse (arm B). Only in-frame clones appear in the TCRdb table, and some are missing; sequencing was by immunoSEQ multiplex PCR. The table includes 31,000 or so clones, less than 90% detected once. The material sequenced was CD8+ T cells sorted from blood (inferred from file names), taken from a patient given nivolumab and ipilimumab in sequence. All receptors come from a human donor with melanoma.

The V and J genes are TRBV4-3 and TRBJ2-1; possible D gene TRBD2, 6 bases. V shed 2 bases and J shed 2 bases, with 13 bases lying between them. The CDR3 covers 16 residues. Germline V gene lookup returns CDR1 LGHNA and CDR2 YSLEER. The CDR3 DNA is TGCGCCAGCAGCCAACAATCTAGCGAGCCCTACAATGAGCAGTTCTTC. It specifies CASSQQSSEPYNEQFF.

The chain combines TRBV27 with TRBJ2-5; 8 positions match TRBD1. Germline V lookup: CDR1 MNHEY, CDR2 SMNVEV (reference sequence). The CDR3 contains 13 residues. Trimming at V came to 3 bases and at J to 6 bases, leaving 3 bases not matched to a gene. The DNA for the CDR3 is TGTGCCAGCAGTTTCGACAGGGGAAAGACCCAGTACTTC. This codes for CASSFDRGKTQYF.

The V and J genes are TRBV4-1 and TRBJ2-1; TRBD2 aligns across 11 bases. The CDR3 is made up of 15 amino acids. Trimming at V came to 1 base and at J to 8 bases, leaving 4 bases not matched to a gene. Germline V CDR1 and CDR2: MGHRA, YSYEKL. The DNA of the CDR3 is TGCGCCAGCAGCCAAGTTCTAGCGGGGGGAGATGAGCAGTTCTTC. Its protein is CASSQVLAGGDEQFF.

The chain employs TRBV30 and TRBJ2-2, with D unresolved. The CDR3 loop spans 13 amino acids. The V gene's germline CDR1 is GTSNPN and CDR2 SVGIG (reference sequence). Trimming shortened V by 1 base and J by 5 bases, and 8 bases separated the two germline ends. For the CDR3, the DNA is TGTGCCTGGAGTGCGGTCGGGACCGGGGAGCTGTTTTTT. Its translation is CAWSAVGTGELFF.